Below are 22 T cell receptor beta chains sequenced from a single sample in a study of lymphopenia after photon versus proton radiotherapy. Clones were sequenced by immunoSEQ multiplex PCR, and TCRdb holds only the in-frame ones, with some missing. The sample holds approximately 150,000 clones, about nine tenths seen once. The sequences come from peripheral blood, collected from a patient treated with photon-based radiotherapy. The receptors derive from a man in his forties or fifties with gastric cancer.

This chain connects TRBV7-8 to TRBJ2-2, with 9 bases fitting TRBD1. Trimming removed 1 base from V and 4 bases from J; junction bases left unmatched: 1. The CDR3 has 15 amino acids. Germline lookup yields CDR1 SGHVS and CDR2 FQNEAQ. The CDR3 DNA is TGTGCCAGCAGCTTAGTGGGACAGGGCACCGGGGAGCTGTTTTTT. Translating gives CASSLVGQGTGELFF. Full variable domain (remainder filled in from reference TRBV7-8 and TRBJ2-2): GAGVSQSPRYKVAKRGQDVALRCDPISGHVSLFWYQQALGQGPEFLTYFQNEAQLDKSGLPSDRFFAERPEGSVSTLKIQRTQQEDSAVYLCASSLVGQGTGELFFGEGSRLTVL.

The J gene is TRBJ2-1, the V gene TRBV4-1, with D possibly being TRBD1 or TRBD2 (5 bases each). This CDR3 is built from 16 residues. V was cut by 4 bases and J by 0 bases, with 13 bases left in between. From germline, CDR1 is MGHRA and CDR2 YSYEKL. This CDR3 is CASSPLGGTSYNEQFF. The CDR3, as DNA: TGCGCCAGCAGCCCCCTTGGGGGAACCTCCTACAATGAGCAGTTCTTC.

This chain joins TRBV7-9 and TRBJ1-1; TRBD1 is a possible D gene (5 bases). CDR1 and CDR2 (germline): SEHNR, FQNEAQ (reference sequence). The CDR3 consists of 14 residues. The V end was cut by 5 bases, the J end by 0 bases, with 10 bases between. CDR3: CASSGGGMNTEAFF. The CDR3 DNA reads TGTGCCAGCAGCGGCGGGGGAATGAACACTGAAGCTTTCTTT.

The rearrangement joins TRBV28 to TRBJ1-5; the D gene is possibly TRBD1 (5 bases). This CDR3 is built from 13 residues. CDR1 MDHEN and CDR2 SYDVKM come from the germline V gene. Trimming removed 1 base from V and 7 bases from J, with 8 bases in between. The CDR3 is CASSLSRDQPQHF. In DNA form, the CDR3 reads TGTGCCAGCAGTTTATCTAGGGACCAGCCCCAGCATTTT.

J is TRBJ2-2 and V is TRBV9; 7 bases are a match to TRBD2. Per the germline V gene, CDR1 is SGDLS and CDR2 is YYNGEE. This CDR3 contains 16 residues. V lost 3 bases and J lost 4; bases outside the gene matches: 9. The CDR3 loop is CASSADGGDLTGELFF. In DNA form, the CDR3 reads TGTGCCAGCAGCGCCGATGGGGGGGACCTCACCGGGGAGCTGTTTTTT.

The chain has TRBV5-1 and TRBJ1-4, with D possibly being TRBD1 (5 bases). The V gene's germline CDR1 is SGHRS and CDR2 YFSETQ. V was trimmed by 2 bases and J by 0 bases, leaving 14 bases between them. The CDR3 length is 17 residues. The CDR3 spells CASSFGAGIATNEKLFF. The CDR3 DNA follows: TGCGCCAGCAGCTTTGGGGCAGGGATAGCAACTAATGAAAAACTGTTTTTT.

The chain uses TRBV5-1 and TRBJ2-2, with D tentatively TRBD1 (5 bases). The CDR3 runs 14 residues. From germline, CDR1 is SGHRS and CDR2 YFSETQ. V lost 2 bases to trimming and J lost 3 bases, with 8 bases between them. The CDR3 DNA reads TGCGCCAGCAGCTTCGCCAGGGACACCGGGGAGCTGTTTTTT. Translation gives CASSFARDTGELFF.

CDR3 protein: CASSPKAGQAVVGYTF. The CDR3 DNA reads TGTGCCAGCAGCCCGAAGGCGGGACAAGCTGTAGTTGGCTACACCTTC. The V and J genes are TRBV27 and TRBJ1-2; D possibly corresponds to TRBD1 (6 bases). This CDR3 contains 16 residues. The ends were cut back, 6 bases at V and 7 bases at J, with 24 bases in the middle. Germline V lookup: CDR1 MNHEY, CDR2 SMNVEV (reference sequence).

About this clone itself: Within the sample, other DNA sequences also encode this same CDR3. The chain links TRBV5-1 to TRBJ1-4; no clear D gene. V was pared by 0 bases and J by 5 bases, with 8 bases between. The CDR3 runs to 14 residues. CDR1 and CDR2 from the germline V gene are SGHRS and YFSETQ. CDR3 protein: CASSLGTGNEKLFF. CDR3 DNA: TGCGCCAGCAGCTTGGGGACGGGAAATGAAAAACTGTTTTTT.

In nucleotides, the CDR3 is TGTGCCAGCAGCTTTCGACTAGCGGGAGGGGGAGGCAATGAGCAGTTCTTC. It encodes CASSFRLAGGGGNEQFF. The gene calls are TRBV7-2 and TRBJ2-1, with TRBD2 matching 14 bases. After removal of 3 bases from V and 6 bases from J, the junction contained 7 bases not matched to a gene. Germline lookup yields CDR1 SGHTA and CDR2 FQGNSA. This CDR3 has 17 amino acids.

The chain links TRBV5-1 to TRBJ1-1; perhaps TRBD1 as D (5 bases). The CDR3 length is 12 residues. Per the germline V gene, CDR1 is SGHRS and CDR2 is YFSETQ. V lost 4 bases and J lost 7, with 11 bases in between. This chain's CDR3 is CASSLGQDEAFF. The CDR3 coding sequence is TGCGCCAGCAGCCTCGGACAAGATGAAGCTTTCTTT.

This clone was seen only a few times. Other DNA sequences from this sample encode an identical CDR3 as well. The V gene is TRBV18, the J gene TRBJ1-1; TRBD1 matches at 7 bases. V gave up 3 bases and J gave up 4 bases; unmatched junction bases: 5. Looked up from germline, CDR1 is KGHSH and CDR2 is LQKENI. This CDR3 region has 14 residues. The CDR3 reads CASSPGRGSTEAFF. The CDR3 nucleotides read TGTGCCAGCTCACCTGGCAGGGGGTCCACTGAAGCTTTCTTT.

CDR3 nucleotides: TGCGCCAGCAGCCAAGAGGGCTCCGGAGGGGATGGCTACACCTTC. Its protein product is CASSQEGSGGDGYTF. The gene calls are TRBV4-1 and TRBJ1-2; TRBD1 might be the D (5 bases). The germline gives CDR1 MGHRA, CDR2 YSYEKL. The V end was cut by 0 bases, the J end by 6 bases, with 14 bases between. CDR3 length equals 15 residues.

The V gene is TRBV6-5, the J gene TRBJ2-1; tentatively, D is TRBD2 (6 bases). Germline loops: CDR1 MNHEY, CDR2 SVGAGI. The germline V and J ends were trimmed by 7 bases and 4 bases, with 8 bases remaining between them. The CDR3 extends over 12 amino acids. The CDR3: CASIGGYNEQFF. The CDR3 DNA is TGTGCCAGCATTGGAGGGTACAATGAGCAGTTCTTC.

The chain couples TRBV5-5 to TRBJ2-7, with D possibly matching TRBD1 (6 bases). The CDR3 extends over 13 amino acids. The V gene lost 4 bases and the J gene lost 2 bases, with 10 bases spanning the gap. Germline V gene data show CDR1 as SGHKS and CDR2 as YYEKEE (reference sequence). The CDR3: CASSQAGAYEQYF. Here the CDR3 DNA reads TGTGCCAGCAGCCAGGCAGGGGCCTACGAGCAGTACTTC.

The rearrangement uses TRBV29-1 and TRBJ1-2; D may be TRBD1 (5 bases). The ends were cut back, 5 bases at V and 3 bases at J, with 13 bases in the middle. Germline V CDR1 and CDR2: SQVTM, ANQGSEA. The CDR3 spans 13 residues. CDR3 in DNA: TGCAGCGTTCCGAACGGGGGAGACTATGGCTACACCTTC. Its translation: CSVPNGGDYGYTF.

CDR3 nucleotide sequence: TGTGCCAGCAGCCCCGAAATAAGCAATCAGCCCCAGCATTTT. The encoded protein is CASSPEISNQPQHF. The gene calls are TRBV2 and TRBJ1-5, with D unresolved. CDR3 length equals 14 residues. V lost 6 bases and J 1 base, leaving 10 bases between the germline ends. Germline-derived CDR1 and CDR2 are SNHLY and FYNNEI.

The chain has TRBV19 and TRBJ2-7; 8 bases map to TRBD1. V dropped 6 bases and J dropped 3; count of bases not matched to a gene: 7. Looked up from germline, CDR1 is LNHDA and CDR2 is SQIVND (reference sequence). CDR3 length: 14 amino acids. This CDR3 is CASRAGTGVYEQYF. The DNA of the CDR3 is TGTGCCAGTAGAGCTGGGACAGGAGTCTACGAGCAGTACTTC.

V and J are TRBV18 and TRBJ2-6; 9 nucleotides match TRBD1. Losses at the gene ends were 6 bases for V and 2 bases for J; bases not matched to a gene: 5. The CDR3 has 16 amino acids. CDR1 KGHSH and CDR2 LQKENI come from the germline V gene. CDR3 residues: CASSPTGGAGANVLTF. DNA for the CDR3: TGTGCCAGCTCCCCCACAGGGGGCGCTGGGGCCAACGTCCTGACTTTC.

This clone was detected once. At one end, the junction sequence differs from germline, possibly due to a read error. V gene TRBV6-1 combines with J gene TRBJ1-1; D is uncertain. The V gene's germline CDR1 is MNHNS and CDR2 SASEGT. The CDR3 loop spans 12 amino acids. The CDR3 sequence: CASIESNTEAFF. The CDR3 DNA follows: TGTGCCAGCATTGAAAGTAACACTGAAGCTTTCTTT.

The chain couples TRBV20-1 to TRBJ2-1, with D hard to call. V was clipped by 6 bases and J by 4 bases, with 4 bases between them. This CDR3 has 10 amino acids. CDR1 is DFQATT, CDR2 SNEGSKA, per germline (reference sequence). DNA for the CDR3: TGCAGTGCCCATTACAATGAGCAGTTCTTC. Its protein is CSAHYNEQFF.

This chain joins TRBV2 and TRBJ2-3; D gene unclear. CDR1 and CDR2 (germline): SNHLY, FYNNEI. This CDR3 region has 11 residues. V shed 5 bases and J shed 6 bases, with 6 bases lying between them. The chain's CDR3 is CASSLYDTQYF. The CDR3 DNA sequence: TGTGCCAGCAGTCTCTATGATACGCAGTATTTT.